This T cell receptor beta chain was captured by sequencing in a study of monozygotic twins with inflammatory bowel disease. Germline lookup yields CDR1 PRHDT and CDR2 FYEKMQ (reference sequence). The CDR3 is 14 amino acids. Generation of cDNA took place in eight separate reactions per sample. Reanalyzing the 5' RACE reads, TCRdb keeps one entry per CDR3 protein, without DNA. This sample's table has 170,000 or so distinct CDR3 sequences. V and J are TRBV13 and TRBJ1-1; with no DNA, the TCRdb D assignment of TRBD1 cannot be verified. The TCR originated in a human donor with ulcerative colitis or Crohn's disease, or a healthy co-twin of an affected twin (not recorded which). Sequencing was carried out using blood. The CDR3: CASSQSQGAIEAFF.